These T cell receptor beta chains were read from a single sample in a study of blood T cells in healthy people across ages. TCRdb ran MiXCR on the 5' RACE reads and lists one entry per CDR3 protein. The sample records around 800,000 distinct CDR3 sequences, about 46% being singletons. The specimen was blood. All receptors derive from an older man in good health. CDR3s include the opening cysteine and the closing phenylalanine or tryptophan. A D gene is named only where the DNA matches it firmly. Expanded clones are given a class, and other clones once, few, many or no size at all.

>.|TRBV29-1|TRBJ2-1|TRBD1
TGCAGCGTTGAGGGCTGGGACAGGGGGCTTCGTGGGCAGTTCTTC
CSVEGWDRGLRGQFF
>.|TRBV7-2|TRBJ2-7|.
TGTGCCAGCAGCTTAGGTTCCTCCTACCTATACGAGCAGTACTTC
CASSLGSSYLYEQYF
>.|TRBV7-8|TRBJ2-3|.
TGTGCCAGCAGCTTAGGAAGGGGTGGGGATACGCAGTATTTT
CASSLGRGGDTQYF
>.|TRBV12-3/TRBV12-4|TRBJ2-7|TRBD2
TGTGCCAGCACCATTTACGGGGGGAGCGAGCAGTACTTC
CASTIYGGSEQYF
>few|TRBV7-2|TRBJ2-5|.
TGTGCCAGCAGCTTAGCCGGACAGAATCAAGAGACCCAGTACTTC
CASSLAGQNQETQYF
>once|TRBV20-1|TRBJ2-2|.
TGCAGTGCGGATGGACTACCCAACACCGGGGAGCTGTTTTTT
CSADGLPNTGELFF
>.|TRBV12-3/TRBV12-4|TRBJ1-5|.
TGTGCCAGCAGTTTTCCAGACTATAATCAGCCCCAGCATTTT
CASSFPDYNQPQHF
>.|TRBV7-9|TRBJ1-5|.
TGTGCCAGCAGCTTACAGGGCGACGGGGGTCAGCCCCAGCATTTT
CASSLQGDGGQPQHF
>.|TRBV14|TRBJ1-2|TRBD1
TGTGCCAGCAGCCAGTATAGGGACAGGGACAACTATGGCTACACCTTC
CASSQYRDRDNYGYTF
>.|TRBV27|TRBJ1-2|.
TGTGCCAGCAGTCTCCAGGGTCGAGGAGGAGGCTACACCTTC
CASSLQGRGGGYTF
>.|TRBV5-1|TRBJ1-2|.
TGCGCCAGCAGCTATGCAGGGAACTATGGCTACACCTTC
CASSYAGNYGYTF
>.|TRBV25-1|TRBJ2-1|TRBD2
TGTGCCGGCAGTGAACCGGGACTAGCGGTTTTAGAGCAGTTCTTC
CAGSEPGLAVLEQFF